Shown below are 21 T cell receptor beta chains from a single sample sequenced in a study of blood T cell repertoires in COVID-19. Produced via immunoSEQ multiplex PCR; TCRdb's table is partial and in-frame only. The sample includes 200,000 to 250,000 clones, roughly 90% of them seen just once. Sample: peripheral blood. These receptors were obtained from a man aged 40-49 years with active or convalescent COVID-19.

This clone turned up a few times. The chain combines TRBV29-1 with TRBJ1-1; a possible D gene is TRBD1 (5 bases). Germline V gene sequence: CDR1 SQVTM, CDR2 ANQGSEA. The CDR3 is 15 residues long. V was pared by 2 bases and J by 0 bases, with 13 bases between. CDR3 protein: CSVEPGWGMNTEAFF. In nucleotides, the CDR3 is TGCAGCGTTGAACCAGGTTGGGGCATGAACACTGAAGCTTTCTTT.

This chain uses TRBV29-1 with TRBJ1-3; tentatively, D is TRBD1 (5 bases). The CDR3 consists of 13 residues. The V end lost 6 bases, the J end lost 3 bases, and 12 bases lay between the germline ends. Germline values: CDR1 SQVTM, CDR2 ANQGSEA. In DNA form, the CDR3 reads TGCAGCGTGGATCAGGGCCTTGGAAACACCATATATTTT. Protein product: CSVDQGLGNTIYF.

This clone was observed a handful of times. V and J are TRBV30 and TRBJ1-6, with D uncertain. Germline loops: CDR1 GTSNPN, CDR2 SVGIG (reference sequence). V shed 6 bases and J shed 7 bases, with 16 bases lying between them. This CDR3 region has 14 residues. The CDR3 reads CACPRKRANSPLHF. The DNA of the CDR3 is TGTGCCTGCCCGAGGAAGAGGGCCAATTCACCCCTCCACTTT.

The chain uses TRBV5-4 and TRBJ2-3; D unresolved. V was trimmed by 4 bases and J by 3 bases, leaving 9 bases between them. Germline CDR1 and CDR2: SGHNT and YYREEE (reference sequence). The CDR3 length is 13 residues. The CDR3 nucleotides read TGTGCCAGCAGCACGACTGGGACAGATACGCAGTATTTT. Its protein product is CASSTTGTDTQYF. The full variable domain, rest sourced from reference TRBV5-4 and TRBJ2-3, is ETGVTQSPTHLIKTRGQQVTLRCSSQSGHNTVSWYQQALGQGPQFIFQYYREEENGRGNFPPRFSGLQFPNYSSELNVNALELDDSALYLCASSTTGTDTQYFGPGTRLTVL.

This chain joins TRBV28 and TRBJ2-6; D is perhaps TRBD1 (6 bases). Germline V gives CDR1 MDHEN, CDR2 SYDVKM. V was shortened by 6 bases and J by 4 bases, with 7 bases between the two germline ends. This CDR3 has 13 residues. CDR3 amino acids: CASRTGGANVLTF. As DNA, the CDR3 is TGTGCCAGCAGGACAGGCGGGGCCAACGTCCTGACTTTC.

V gene TRBV5-6 combines with J gene TRBJ1-4; D is possibly TRBD1 (5 bases). V was pared by 1 base and J by 4 bases, with 17 bases between. The CDR3 totals 17 residues. The germline gives CDR1 SGHDT, CDR2 YYEEEE. The CDR3 nucleotides are TGTGCCAGCAGCTTGTTCGCCTCTGGGGGGGTTAATGAAAAACTGTTTTTT. The encoded protein is CASSLFASGGVNEKLFF.

The V call is TRBV18, the J call TRBJ2-6, with D maybe TRBD2 (5 bases). With 3 bases removed from V and 0 bases from J, the gap between germline ends came to 6 bases. Germline CDR1 is KGHSH and CDR2 is LQKENI. The CDR3 covers 15 residues. The chain's CDR3 is CASSPGSSGANVLTF. CDR3 nucleotide sequence: TGTGCCAGCTCACCGGGGAGCTCTGGGGCCAACGTCCTGACTTTC.

This clone was detected once. The chain joins TRBV7-6 to TRBJ1-4; D is undetermined. This CDR3 has 17 residues. V lost 1 base, J lost 0 bases, and 12 bases lay in between. Germline V gene data show CDR1 as SGHVS and CDR2 as FNYEAQ. For the CDR3, the DNA is TGTGCCAGCAGCTTAGAGCGCGGCAGAACAACTAATGAAAAACTGTTTTTT. This encodes CASSLERGRTTNEKLFF.

J is TRBJ1-2 and V is TRBV7-6; tentatively, D is TRBD1 (6 bases). This CDR3 is built from 17 residues. Trimming stripped 1 base from V and 7 bases from J, with 22 bases between. The V gene's germline CDR1 is SGHVS and CDR2 FNYEAQ. The CDR3 is CASSLGIPGHQGGGYTF. The CDR3 coding sequence is TGTGCCAGCAGCTTAGGCATCCCGGGACACCAGGGCGGTGGCTACACCTTC.

CDR3 in amino acids: CASSRGQGIGYTF. CDR3 nucleotide sequence: TGTGCCAGCAGCAGGGGACAGGGTATTGGCTACACCTTC. The chain combines TRBV12-3 or TRBV12-4 with TRBJ1-2; 9 nucleotides match TRBD1. This CDR3 is built from 13 residues. Trimming cost V 6 bases and J 7 bases; bases outside gene matches: 6.

This clone was seen once. The genes are TRBV5-4 and TRBJ1-1; TRBD1 matches at 9 bases. CDR1 SGHNT and CDR2 YYREEE come from the germline V gene (reference sequence). This CDR3 region has 15 residues. V was pared by 4 bases and J by 4 bases, with 8 bases of the junction left unmatched. The CDR3 protein is CASSTPGQGLTEAFF. The CDR3 region has the DNA TGTGCCAGCAGCACTCCGGGACAGGGTCTCACTGAAGCTTTCTTT.

This chain connects TRBV6-1 to TRBJ1-2, with D possibly TRBD1 on 6 matching bases. V lost 0 bases and J 4 bases, leaving 15 bases between the germline ends. CDR1 and CDR2 (germline): MNHNS, SASEGT. This CDR3 spans 16 amino acids. The CDR3 spells CASSEALRGPGYGYTF. For the CDR3, the DNA is TGTGCCAGCAGTGAAGCGCTCAGGGGCCCGGGCTATGGCTACACCTTC.

The gene calls are TRBV18 and TRBJ2-1, with 7 nucleotides matching TRBD2. The CDR3 covers 16 residues. The ends lost 10 bases at V and 1 base at J; junction bases unmatched: 13. Germline V gene data show CDR1 as KGHSH and CDR2 as LQKENI. The CDR3 reads CATHRGGASSYNEQFF. In DNA form, the CDR3 reads TGTGCCACCCACCGCGGGGGAGCTTCGTCCTACAATGAGCAGTTCTTC. Variable domain in full (rest from reference TRBV18 and TRBJ2-1): NAGVMQNPRHLVRRRGQEARLRCSPMKGHSHVYWYRQLPEEGLKFMVYLQKENIIDESGMPKERFSAEFPKEGPSILRIQQVVRGDSAAYFCATHRGGASSYNEQFFGPGTRLTVL.

The chain recombines TRBV30 with TRBJ1-2; 10 nucleotides agree with TRBD1. The CDR3 is 16 amino acids. Germline loops: CDR1 GTSNPN, CDR2 SVGIG (reference sequence). V trimming: 6 bases; J trimming: 4 bases; junction bases outside the gene matches: 14. The CDR3 nucleotides are TGTGCCTGTTCGCCGGGACAGGGGAGGAGTCCCTATGGCTACACCTTC. This encodes CACSPGQGRSPYGYTF. The variable domain in full, completed from reference TRBV30 and TRBJ1-2, reads SQTIHQWPATLVQPVGSPLSLECTVEGTSNPNLYWYRQAAGRGLQLLFYSVGIGQISSEVPQNLSASRPQDRQFILSSKKLLLSDSGFYLCACSPGQGRSPYGYTFGSGTRLTVV.

In its sample, this clone was seen once. The rearrangement joins TRBV9 to TRBJ2-2, with D perhaps TRBD1 (5 bases). CDR1 is SGDLS and CDR2 is YYNGEE in the germline V gene. V dropped 3 bases and J dropped 5 bases, with 11 bases sitting between them. The CDR3 is 14 amino acids. This CDR3 is CASSGRGYTGELFF. In DNA form, the CDR3 reads TGTGCCAGCAGCGGAAGGGGCTATACCGGGGAGCTGTTTTTT.

The chain employs TRBV27 and TRBJ2-1; TRBD2 matches 8 bases. Germline loops: CDR1 MNHEY, CDR2 SMNVEV (reference sequence). The CDR3 covers 15 residues. V lost 2 bases and J lost 3; bases outside the gene matches: 3. The CDR3 DNA reads TGTGCCAGCAGTTTACCGCGGGAGGACTACAATGAGCAGTTCTTC. As protein: CASSLPREDYNEQFF.

The sample holds one count of this clone. The chain is built from TRBV21-1 and TRBJ1-2; no check of the table's D call, TRBD1, against the DNA was made. TRBV21-1 is deemed a pseudogene. The CDR3 totals 13 residues. The CDR3 nucleotides read TGTGCCAGCAGACAGGGGGGCGACTATGGCTACACCTTC. It yields the protein CASRQGGDYGYTF.

The chain combines TRBV28 with TRBJ1-5, with D unresolved. The germline CDR1 and CDR2 sequences are MDHEN and SYDVKM. The V gene lost 2 bases and the J gene lost 2 bases, with 25 bases spanning the gap. This CDR3 comprises 20 residues. The CDR3 spells CASSLKENSYATKGNQPQHF. The CDR3 DNA follows: TGTGCCAGCAGTTTAAAAGAGAACAGCTATGCTACAAAGGGCAATCAGCCCCAGCATTTT.

Only one count was recorded for this clone. The chain has TRBV30 and TRBJ2-1; D call uncertain. V gave up 4 bases and J gave up 9 bases, with 10 bases separating them. Germline V gives CDR1 GTSNPN, CDR2 SVGIG (reference sequence). The CDR3 sequence is 11 residues long. CDR3 nucleotide sequence: TGTGCCTGGACGTCCGGTGGTGAGCAGTTCTTC. Residues: CAWTSGGEQFF. Looking up the rest from reference TRBV30 and TRBJ2-1 gives the full variable domain: SQTIHQWPATLVQPVGSPLSLECTVEGTSNPNLYWYRQAAGRGLQLLFYSVGIGQISSEVPQNLSASRPQDRQFILSSKKLLLSDSGFYLCAWTSGGEQFFGPGTRLTVL.

The rearrangement uses TRBV27 and TRBJ1-1; D not certain. The V gene's germline CDR1 is MNHEY and CDR2 SMNVEV (reference sequence). Deletions cut 4 bases from V and 0 bases from J, with 6 bases between. The CDR3 extends over 13 amino acids. The CDR3 DNA sequence: TGTGCCAGCAGTTCCCTTATGAACACTGAAGCTTTCTTT. Amino acid sequence: CASSSLMNTEAFF.

CDR3 DNA sequence: TGTGCCAGCAGCCATCCGGGACAGGGTTTCTACGAGCAGTACTTC. It specifies CASSHPGQGFYEQYF. The chain is built from TRBV14 and TRBJ2-7, with 9 positions matching TRBD1. This CDR3 has 15 amino acids. After removal of 3 bases from V and 3 bases from J, the junction contained 6 bases not matched to a gene. Germline V gene lookup returns CDR1 SGHDN and CDR2 FVKESK.